These 9 T cell receptor beta chains were sequenced from one sample in a study of CD8 T cells in Susac syndrome. Random hexamers were used to reverse transcribe an amount of roughly 0.45 to 1 ug RNA. TCRdb recomputed calls from the immunoSEQ multiplex PCR reads with MiXCR, one row per CDR3 protein. The profile shows about 300,000 distinct CDR3 sequences, around 91% of them singletons. The sequencing input was CD8+ T cells from PBMCs. The receptors derive from a human donor with multiple sclerosis.

V is TRBV4-3 and J is TRBJ2-5; tentatively, D is TRBD2 (6 bases). Trimming stripped 5 bases from V and 3 bases from J, with 10 bases between. From germline, CDR1 is LGHNA and CDR2 YSLEER. CDR3 length: 13 residues. The CDR3 nucleotides read TGCGCCAGCAGCTCCGGAGGGAAAGAGACCCAGTACTTC. Translation: CASSSGGKETQYF.

This chain joins TRBV29-1 and TRBJ2-3, with 9 bases identical to TRBD1. This CDR3 has 18 amino acids. Germline V gene data show CDR1 as SQVTM and CDR2 as ANQGSEA. The V gene end was trimmed by 0 bases and the J gene end by 1 base; junction bases not matched to a gene: 11. Here the CDR3 reads CSVEDRRYRGPGTDTQYF. The CDR3 nucleotides read TGCAGCGTTGAAGATCGCCGATACAGGGGGCCGGGCACAGATACGCAGTATTTT.

This chain joins TRBV19 and TRBJ2-1, with a possible D match to TRBD2 (5 bases). V shed 3 bases and J shed 3 bases, with 12 bases lying between them. Germline CDR1 reads LNHDA; CDR2 reads SQIVND (reference sequence). The CDR3 loop spans 15 amino acids. The CDR3: CASSMIGNGYNEQFF. The CDR3, as DNA: TGTGCCAGTAGTATGATCGGGAATGGCTACAATGAGCAGTTCTTC.

The chain has TRBV21-1 and TRBJ2-1; TRBD1, the table's D call, lacks a check against the DNA. TRBV21-1 is assigned pseudogene status. The CDR3 is made up of 16 amino acids. In DNA, the CDR3 is TGTGCCAGCAGCAAAGCCCCGGGCGGGACGTCCAATGAGCAGTTCTTC. It encodes CASSKAPGGTSNEQFF.

The chain recombines TRBV6-2 or TRBV6-3 with TRBJ2-3, with 12 nucleotides matching TRBD2. Germline CDR1 and CDR2: MNHEY and SVGEGT. The CDR3 has 14 amino acids. This CDR3 reads CGTGTSGLSDTQYF. CDR3 bases: TGTGGAACGGGGACTAGCGGGCTCTCGGATACGCAGTATTTT.

V is TRBV4-3 and J is TRBJ1-2; 8 bases agree with TRBD1. V gave up 4 bases and J gave up 4 bases; unmatched junction bases: 5. Per the germline V gene, CDR1 is LGHNA and CDR2 is YSLEER. The CDR3 consists of 14 residues. CDR3 DNA: TGCGCCAGCAGCCCCGACAGGGGAATCTATGGCTACACCTTC. Amino acids: CASSPDRGIYGYTF.

The chain joins TRBV5-1 to TRBJ2-1, with a tentative D call TRBD1 (6 bases). The germline CDR1 and CDR2 sequences are SGHRS and YFSETQ. Between the trimmed V and J ends, which lost 3 bases and 3 bases, there was a span of 16 bases. The CDR3 loop spans 16 amino acids. CDR3: CASSWIQGGNYNEQFF. DNA of the CDR3: TGCGCCAGCAGCTGGATACAGGGTGGGAACTACAATGAGCAGTTCTTC.

The gene calls are TRBV12-3 or TRBV12-4 and TRBJ2-3; 12 nucleotides align to TRBD2. J gave up 3 bases and V 5 bases, and 12 bases lay outside the gene matches. The CDR3 spans 18 residues. The CDR3 nucleotides read TGTGCCAGCAGTGGGCTATCGACTAGCGGGAGTGAAACAGATACGCAGTATTTT. Its protein product is CASSGLSTSGSETDTQYF.

The rearrangement joins TRBV20-1 to TRBJ1-3; 9 bases fit TRBD1. The J segment lost 4 bases and the V segment lost 6 bases, leaving 10 bases of the junction unmatched. This CDR3 has 15 residues. Germline loops: CDR1 DFQATT, CDR2 SNEGSKA (reference sequence). This chain's CDR3 is CSAKELGQGGNTIYF. DNA for the CDR3: TGCAGTGCAAAAGAACTAGGACAGGGGGGAAACACCATATATTTT.